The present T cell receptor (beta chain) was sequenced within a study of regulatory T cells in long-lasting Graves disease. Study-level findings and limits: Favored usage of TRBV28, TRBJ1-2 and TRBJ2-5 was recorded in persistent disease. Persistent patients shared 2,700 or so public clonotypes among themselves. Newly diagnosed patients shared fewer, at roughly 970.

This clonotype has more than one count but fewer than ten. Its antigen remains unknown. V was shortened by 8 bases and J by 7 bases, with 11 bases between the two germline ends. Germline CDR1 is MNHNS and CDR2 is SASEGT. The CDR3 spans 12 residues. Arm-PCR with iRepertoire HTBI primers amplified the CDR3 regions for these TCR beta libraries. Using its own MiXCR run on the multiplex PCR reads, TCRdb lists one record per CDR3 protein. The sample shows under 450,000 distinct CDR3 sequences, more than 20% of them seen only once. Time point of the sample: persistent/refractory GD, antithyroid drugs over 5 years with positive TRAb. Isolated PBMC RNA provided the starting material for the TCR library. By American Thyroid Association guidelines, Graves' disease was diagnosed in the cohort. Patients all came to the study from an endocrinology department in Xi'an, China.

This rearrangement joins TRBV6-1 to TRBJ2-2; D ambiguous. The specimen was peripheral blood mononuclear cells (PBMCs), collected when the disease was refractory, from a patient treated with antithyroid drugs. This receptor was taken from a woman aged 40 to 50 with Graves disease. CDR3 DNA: TGTGCCAGCGGGCCCCCGGGCGGGGAGCTGTTTTTT. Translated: CASGPPGGELFF.